The 18 T cell receptor beta chains reported below all come from one sample, sequenced in a study of Graves' ophthalmopathy and Graves' hyperthyroidism. RNA transcripts were the template, and TCR beta CDR3 regions were amplified from them. HTBI-primed first-round RT-PCR preceded second-round multiplex PCR. TCRdb reprocessed the multiplex PCR reads via MiXCR and lists one record per CDR3 protein. The table shows 450,000 to 600,000 distinct CDR3 sequences, with under 45% occurring only once. Sequencing input: peripheral blood or thyroid tissue (not recorded which). These receptors were taken from an adult man with Graves' hyperthyroidism.

The rearrangement links TRBV20-1 to TRBJ2-7, with 11 bases aligning to TRBD1. V was clipped by 6 bases and J by 7 bases; unmatched bases: 5. The CDR3 length is 12 residues. Germline CDR1 DFQATT, CDR2 SNEGSKA (reference sequence). The CDR3 sequence: CSAVGTGGEQYF. DNA of the CDR3: TGCAGTGCAGTTGGGACAGGGGGTGAGCAGTACTTC.

This clonotype came up once. The chain recombines TRBV10-3 with TRBJ1-5; 10 bases line up with TRBD1. There are 18 residues in the CDR3. Germline V CDR1 and CDR2: ENHRY, SYGVKD. V dropped 10 bases and J dropped 3; count of bases not matched to a gene: 18. CDR3 protein: CASRSWTGGIGANQPQHF. DNA of the CDR3: TGTGCCAGCAGATCCTGGACAGGGGGGATCGGAGCCAATCAGCCCCAGCATTTT.

In its sample, this clonotype was seen many times. CDR3 sequence reads: CASSPSSSYEQYF. The CDR3, as DNA: TGTGCCAGCTCACCCTCGTCATCCTACGAGCAGTACTTC. V and J are TRBV18 and TRBJ2-7; D unclear. The V end lost 3 bases, the J end lost 1 base, and 7 bases lay between the germline ends. Germline CDR1 reads KGHSH; CDR2 reads LQKENI. This CDR3 contains 13 residues. The full variable domain, in which reference TRBV18 and TRBJ2-7 provide the parts outside the CDR3, is NAGVMQNPRHLVRRRGQEARLRCSPMKGHSHVYWYRQLPEEGLKFMVYLQKENIIDESGMPKERFSAEFPKEGPSILRIQQVVRGDSAAYFCASSPSSSYEQYFGPGTRLTVT.

This chain links TRBV7-9 with TRBJ1-5; 8 bases are shared with TRBD1. Germline trimming cut 5 bases from V and 4 bases from J; bases unmatched to any gene: 7. CDR1 is SEHNR and CDR2 is FQNEAQ in the germline V gene (reference sequence). The CDR3 runs to 15 residues. CDR3 in DNA: TGTGCCAGCAGCCCCTCCGGGACAGGAAATCAGCCCCAGCATTTT. Its translation is CASSPSGTGNQPQHF.

Notes on this clonotype: A junction end diverges from the germline sequence, so it may reflect a read error. V usage is TRBV2 and J usage is TRBJ1-3; TRBD1 might be the D (5 bases). The CDR3 totals 15 residues. CDR1 and CDR2 from the germline V gene are SNHLY and FYNNEI. The CDR3 here is CAISGLGESGNTIYF. The CDR3 nucleotides read TGTGCCATCAGTGGGTTAGGGGAATCTGGAAACACCATATATTTT.

This clonotype was counted many times. V is TRBV20-1 and J is TRBJ1-2, with D unclear. CDR1 DFQATT and CDR2 SNEGSKA come from the germline V gene (reference sequence). CDR3 length: 15 residues. Trimming cost V 0 bases and J 4 bases, with 15 bases left between them. In DNA form, the CDR3 reads TGCAGTGCTAGAGACCCCCCGCCGTCAAGCTATGGCTACACCTTC. Translated: CSARDPPPSSYGYTF.

The table lists this clonotype with many counts. The chain couples TRBV20-1 to TRBJ1-6, with a possible D match to TRBD1 (6 bases). This CDR3 has 16 amino acids. V was clipped by 0 bases and J by 5 bases, with 14 bases between them. Germline lookup yields CDR1 DFQATT and CDR2 SNEGSKA (reference sequence). For the CDR3, the DNA is TGCAGTGCTAGAGACCGACCAGGGGAGGATAATTCACCCCTCCACTTT. As protein: CSARDRPGEDNSPLHF.

This clonotype appeared many times. The rearrangement links TRBV10-1 to TRBJ2-5; D is ambiguous. The ends were cut back, 3 bases at V and 4 bases at J, with 6 bases in the middle. Germline V gene data show CDR1 as WNHNN and CDR2 as SYGVQD (reference sequence). The CDR3 has 12 amino acids. CDR3 sequence reads: CASSEKGETQYF. The DNA for the CDR3 is TGCGCCAGCAGTGAAAAGGGAGAGACCCAGTACTTC.

This chain uses TRBV2 with TRBJ2-7; D is uncertain. This CDR3 is 13 amino acids long. The germline V gene has CDR1 SNHLY and CDR2 FYNNEI. V lost 8 bases to trimming and J lost 3 bases, with 14 bases between them. The CDR3 DNA reads as TGTGCCAGCGGTCAGGCCCACTACTACGAGCAGTACTTC. Protein product: CASGQAHYYEQYF.

This clonotype was detected many times. V gene TRBV12-3 or TRBV12-4 combines with J gene TRBJ2-7; 9 bases are a match to TRBD1. This CDR3 has 15 residues. With V trimmed by 4 bases and J by 0 bases, 4 bases remained unmatched. CDR3 loop: CASSSDRGISYEQYF. In DNA, the CDR3 is TGTGCCAGCAGTTCGGACAGGGGAATCTCCTACGAGCAGTACTTC.

This rearrangement joins TRBV20-1 to TRBJ1-6; 10 bases fit TRBD1. Germline values: CDR1 DFQATT, CDR2 SNEGSKA (reference sequence). The CDR3 has 15 residues. With 8 bases clipped from V and 7 bases from J, the junction kept 11 bases outside the gene matches. The CDR3 coding sequence is TGCAGTCCGGGGTCTCCGGGACAGGGGAATTCACCCCTCCACTTT. Translating it yields CSPGSPGQGNSPLHF.

This clonotype came up once. The chain recombines TRBV10-3 with TRBJ1-1, with 9 bases matching TRBD1. The CDR3 contains 14 residues. Germline values: CDR1 ENHRY, CDR2 SYGVKD. The trim removed 10 bases at V and 4 bases at J, leaving 10 bases unmatched. This chain's CDR3 is CASSRLTGGTEAFF. The CDR3 DNA reads TGTGCCAGCTCACGACTGACAGGGGGCACTGAAGCTTTCTTT.

This clonotype was recorded many times. As DNA, the CDR3 is TGTGCCACCAGCAGGGTGGGACAGCCCCAGCATTTT. It translates to CATSRVGQPQHF. The chain couples TRBV24-1 to TRBJ1-5, with D maybe TRBD1 (5 bases). V lost 7 bases and J 7 bases, leaving 10 bases between the germline ends. This CDR3 is built from 12 residues. CDR1 and CDR2 from the germline V gene are KGHDR and SFDVKD.

This clonotype was observed many times. V is TRBV10-3 and J is TRBJ2-2; possible D gene TRBD2, 6 bases. The CDR3 has 15 amino acids. Germline V gives CDR1 ENHRY, CDR2 SYGVKD. The V end was cut by 0 bases, the J end by 6 bases, with 11 bases between. Here the CDR3 DNA reads TGTGCCATCAGTGAGTCGAGTCCTAGCGCCGGGGAGCTGTTTTTT. It encodes CAISESSPSAGELFF.

This clonotype was observed many times. The V call is TRBV13, the J call TRBJ2-7; unclear D gene. V was shortened by 5 bases and J by 6 bases, with 17 bases between the two germline ends. The CDR3 contains 14 residues. The germline gives CDR1 PRHDT, CDR2 FYEKMQ (reference sequence). The CDR3 region has the DNA TGTGCCAGCAGCCGACCAGTAAGCCGGCGCGAGCAGTACTTC. Its protein product is CASSRPVSRREQYF.

This clonotype was seen ten or more times. The chain uses TRBV24-1 and TRBJ1-1; TRBD1 is a possible D gene (5 bases). This CDR3 has 12 residues. The germline V gene encodes CDR1 KGHDR and CDR2 SFDVKD. Trimming stripped 3 bases from V and 8 bases from J, with 9 bases between. The CDR3 DNA follows: TGTGCCACCAGTGATGGGGACGGCGAAGCTTTCTTT. Protein product: CATSDGDGEAFF.

This chain links TRBV5-8 with TRBJ1-1; 7 bases agree with TRBD1. J gave up 0 bases and V 4 bases, and 6 bases lay outside the gene matches. Germline assignment: CDR1 SGHTS and CDR2 YDEGEE. This CDR3 contains 15 residues. CDR3: CASSRSGGMNTEAFF. The CDR3 DNA reads TGTGCCAGCAGCCGGTCAGGGGGTATGAACACTGAAGCTTTCTTT. The full variable domain, rest sourced from reference TRBV5-8 and TRBJ1-1, is EAGVTQSPTHLIKTRGQQATLRCSPISGHTSVYWYQQALGLGLQFLLWYDEGEERNRGNFPPRFSGRQFPNYSSELNVNALELEDSALYLCASSRSGGMNTEAFFGQGTRLTVV.

This clonotype has a count of ten or more. As DNA, the CDR3 is TGTGCCAGCAGCTTCGACAGGGGTCAAGAGACCCAGTACTTC. It translates to CASSFDRGQETQYF. The chain employs TRBV11-2 and TRBJ2-5; 8 nucleotides agree with TRBD1. Germline V CDR1 and CDR2: SGHAT, FQNNGV. CDR3 length: 14 residues. Trimming took 3 bases from V and 2 from J; bases not matched to a gene: 2.